This T cell receptor (beta chain) was identified in a study of CD8 T cells in ankylosing spondylitis. Quantitative 5'-RACE with molecular barcodes was used to make the TCR beta libraries. TCRdb called the 5' RACE reads again in MiXCR, with one record for every CDR3 protein. This table holds 250,000 to 400,000 distinct CDR3 sequences, approximately 10% found once. Regarding the study as a whole: One TCR beta motif, made up of under ten highly homologous variants, appeared characteristic of ankylosing spondylitis blood. Earlier studies detected some motif variants in reactive arthritis synovial fluid and blood.

V lost 5 bases to trimming and J lost 6 bases, with 8 bases between them. In germline, CDR1 is SGHTA, CDR2 FQGNSA. There are 11 residues in the CDR3. There are many counts of this clonotype. Its antigen is unidentified. J is TRBJ2-7 and V is TRBV7-2; no clear D gene. The receptor comes from a female donor with ankylosing spondylitis or in good health (not recorded which). Sequenced material: blood, either unsorted or a sorted T cell fraction (not recorded which). CDR3 loop: CASSRDIEQYF. CDR3 bases: TGTGCCAGCAGCCGCGATATCGAGCAGTACTTC.